The T cell receptor (beta chain) under discussion was sequenced for a study of regulatory T cells in long-lasting Graves disease. Overall study findings and caveats: TRBV28, TRBJ1-2 and TRBJ2-5 were segments that persistent disease favored.

Combining iRepertoire HTBI primers with Arm-PCR of CDR3 regions, the authors built TCR beta libraries. In TCRdb, the multiplex PCR reads were re-called with MiXCR into one record per CDR3 protein. This sample has 400,000 to 550,000 distinct CDR3 sequences, with about 16% found just once. Germline CDR1 is SQVTM and CDR2 is ANQGSEA. V lost 5 bases and J 5 bases, leaving 15 bases between the germline ends. The CDR3 runs to 14 residues. Time point of the sample: newly diagnosed GD, antithyroid drugs for less than 3 months. Construction of the TCR library relied on RNA isolated from PBMCs. Comment on this clonotype: Its antigen is undetermined.

These data also formed part of another study, on T cells in Graves' hyperthyroidism and ophthalmopathy. That source adds: The study enrolled patients aged 18 to 65 with newly diagnosed hyperthyroidism of under 2 months' duration.

The chain employs TRBV29-1 and TRBJ2-2; no clear D. The source was peripheral blood mononuclear cells (PBMCs), collected at new diagnosis, from a patient treated with antithyroid drugs. This TCR was sampled from a woman aged 30 to 39 with Graves disease. The CDR3 reads CSVSLGLRTGELFF. The DNA of the CDR3 is TGCAGCGTTTCTCTAGGCTTAAGGACCGGGGAGCTGTTTTTT.